These T cell receptor beta chains were read from a single sample in a study of OX40 agonist ivuxolimab in advanced cancers. Only in-frame clones appear in the TCRdb table, and some are missing; sequencing was by immunoSEQ multiplex PCR. The table records just under 20,000 clones, 65% to 85% of them present only once. The input for sequencing was CD4+ or CD8+ T cells sorted from blood, taken in a trial of the OX40 agonist ivuxolimab. These receptors all come from an adult with an advanced solid tumor such as melanoma, head and neck, liver or kidney cancer. Each CDR3 is given with its conserved first and last residue. The D gene is left open where the match is weak. Rows give clone size only sometimes, using once, few, many, or a class for an expanded clone.

>16|few|TRBV6-6|TRBJ2-5|NA
TGTGCCAGCAGTTACTCTGCCGGGACTTCAGGAGGGACCCAGTACTTC
CASSYSAGTSGGTQYF
>15|NA|TRBV19|TRBJ2-5|TRBD2
TGTGCCAGTAGTATTGTTAGCGGGAGAGGAGAGACCCAGTACTTC
CASSIVSGRGETQYF
>15|NA|TRBV7-9|TRBJ2-1|NA
TGTGCCAGCAGCGCCCGCAAGGGGGCCTACAATGAGCAGTTCTTC
CASSARKGAYNEQFF
>14|NA|TRBV11-2|TRBJ2-7|NA
TGTGCCAGCAGCTTAGCTGAATGGAGCTACGAGCAGTACTTC
CASSLAEWSYEQYF
>17|NA|TRBV11-1|TRBJ1-1|TRBD1
TGTGCCAGCAGTCTAGACTGGGACAGGACAATGAACACTGAAGCTTTCTTT
CASSLDWDRTMNTEAFF
>15|NA|TRBV5-5|TRBJ2-1|NA
TGTGCCAGCAGCTTGGCTAGGGATTCCTACAATGAGCAGTTCTTC
CASSLARDSYNEQFF
>16|NA|TRBV5-1|TRBJ2-3|TRBD2
TGCGCCAGCAGCACGACTAGCGGGAGCAGAACAGATACGCAGTATTTT
CASSTTSGSRTDTQYF
>18|once|TRBV14|TRBJ2-1|TRBD1
TGTGCCAGCAGCCAAGATGGGAGAGAGGGGGCTTCCTACAATGAGCAGTTCTTC
CASSQDGREGASYNEQFF
>13|few|TRBV7-6|TRBJ2-7|NA
TGTGCCAGCAGCTTAGAAATGTCCTACGAGCAGTACTTC
CASSLEMSYEQYF
>14|NA|TRBV6-5|TRBJ1-5|TRBD1
TGTGCCAGCAGTGGACAGGGTTTGAATCAGCCCCAGCATTTT
CASSGQGLNQPQHF
>20|NA|TRBV6-1|TRBJ1-2|NA
TGTGCCAGCAGTGAAGCATTCGGGGGTGGCAGGGGCGTAGTTAACTATGGCTACACCTTC
CASSEAFGGGRGVVNYGYTF
>15|NA|TRBV4-3|TRBJ1-2|NA
TGCGCCAGCAGCCAAGAGGTGGTGGACAGAGATGGCTACACCTTC
CASSQEVVDRDGYTF
>16|once|TRBV10-3|TRBJ1-2|NA
TGTGCCATCAGTGAGTCGACAAAAGGGGGTAACTATGGCTACACCTTC
CAISESTKGGNYGYTF
>16|NA|TRBV9|TRBJ2-1|TRBD2
TGTGCCAGCAGCGCGAAGGCGGGGGTTGGGTACAATGAGCAGTTCTTC
CASSAKAGVGYNEQFF
>14|NA|TRBV6-4|TRBJ2-1|NA
TGTGCCAGCAGTGATGAGGAGGGATCCCGCGAGCAGTTCTTC
CASSDEEGSREQFF
>13|NA|TRBV6-5|TRBJ1-5|NA
TGTGCCAGCAGTGAGAGGGCCGGGCAGCCCCAGCATTTT
CASSERAGQPQHF
>14|NA|TRBV5-4|TRBJ1-1|NA
TGTGCCAGCAGCTTTTTTGGGGGAAACACTGAAGCTTTCTTT
CASSFFGGNTEAFF
>14|NA|TRBV7-7|TRBJ2-1|NA
TGTGCCAGCAGCTTTTTCCGGAGAAACAATGAGCAGTTCTTC
CASSFFRRNNEQFF
>14|NA|TRBV15|TRBJ1-5|TRBD1
TGTGCCACCAGCGACAGGGGTGGAAATCAGCCCCAGCATTTT
CATSDRGGNQPQHF
>13|NA|TRBV15|TRBJ2-7|TRBD2
TGTGCCACCAGCAGGTCCCGGGAGGACGAGCAGTACTTC
CATSRSREDEQYF
>12|NA|TRBV7-2|TRBJ2-7|NA
TGTGCCAGCAGCTTGCGAGGGATGGGGCAGTACTTC
CASSLRGMGQYF
>13|NA|TRBV13|TRBJ2-7|TRBD2
TGTGCCAGCAGCTTAGTTTCTAGCGGGGAGCAGTACTTC
CASSLVSSGEQYF
>16|NA|TRBV5-6|TRBJ2-2|TRBD1
TGTGCCAGCAGCTTGGGACAGGGTTTACTCACCGGGGAGCTGTTTTTT
CASSLGQGLLTGELFF
>16|NA|TRBV7-8|TRBJ1-5|NA
TGTGCCAGCAGCTTAGGGGGGGCGGGGAGCAATCAGCCCCAGCATTTT
CASSLGGAGSNQPQHF
>14|NA|TRBV6-5|TRBJ1-2|NA
TGTGCCAGCAGCCCCATCAACAAGATCTATGGCTACACCTTC
CASSPINKIYGYTF
>11|NA|TRBV7-9|TRBJ2-3|NA
TGTGCCAGCAGCTCCACAGATACGCAGTATTTT
CASSSTDTQYF
>14|NA|TRBV29-1|TRBJ2-1|TRBD2
TGCAGCTATTCTACCGGGACTAGCGGCAATGAGCAGTTCTTC
CSYSTGTSGNEQFF
>17|NA|TRBV7-6|TRBJ2-7|TRBD2
TGTGCCAGCAGCTTAGTAGCGGGAGGGCCGGGTGACTACGAGCAGTACTTC
CASSLVAGGPGDYEQYF
>14|NA|TRBV2|TRBJ2-7|TRBD2
TGTGCCAGCAACCCCGGGACTAGTAACTACGAGCAGTACTTC
CASNPGTSNYEQYF
>15|NA|TRBV28|TRBJ2-7|NA
TGTGCCAGCAGTTTACGCGGAGCCCTCTCCTACGAGCAGTACTTC
CASSLRGALSYEQYF
>16|NA|TRBV9|TRBJ2-2|NA
TGTGCCAGCAGCAATAACAGGAGATCGAACACCGGGGAGCTGTTTTTT
CASSNNRRSNTGELFF
>13|NA|TRBV27|TRBJ2-7|NA
TGTGCCAGCAGTTCCCTTCCGGCCTACGAGCAGTACTTC
CASSSLPAYEQYF
>15|NA|TRBV27|TRBJ1-4|NA
TGTGCCAGCAGTTTACTCCCCAGGCTTGGAGAAAAACTGTTTTTT
CASSLLPRLGEKLFF
>15|NA|TRBV27|TRBJ1-6|NA
TGTGCCAGCAGTCAGGCCCGCTGGGATGGATCACCCCTCCACTTT
CASSQARWDGSPLHF
>14|NA|TRBV7-2|TRBJ1-6|NA
TGTGCCAGCAGCTTCAGGGGAGGTAACTCACCCCTCCACTTT
CASSFRGGNSPLHF
>15|NA|TRBV6-1|TRBJ2-1|TRBD2
TGTGCCAGCAGCGAAGCTAGCGGAGGATTCGATGAGCAGTTCTTC
CASSEASGGFDEQFF
>14|NA|TRBV9|TRBJ1-1|TRBD1
TGTGCCAGCAGCCCGCGACAGGGGGGGACTGAAGCTTTCTTT
CASSPRQGGTEAFF
>15|NA|TRBV6-5|TRBJ1-4|NA
TGTGCCAGCAGTTACTCGACAAGGGGTGACGAAAAACTGTTTTTT
CASSYSTRGDEKLFF
>17|once|TRBV5-2|TRBJ2-6|NA
TGTGCCAGCAAGACCAGGAGTACACAAAGTCGGGCCAACGTCCTGACTTTC
CASKTRSTQSRANVLTF
>14|NA|TRBV7-9|TRBJ2-2|TRBD2
TGTGCTGGGGCAGCGGGATTGAACACCGGGGAGCTGTTTTTT
CAGAAGLNTGELFF
>13|NA|TRBV2|TRBJ2-5|NA
TGTGCCAGAATGGGCAGGGCTTCGGAGACCCAGTACTTC
CARMGRASETQYF
>16|few|TRBV6-5|TRBJ2-2|NA
TGTGCCAGCAGTTACTCAATGGGGGATAACACCGGGGAGCTGTTTTTT
CASSYSMGDNTGELFF
>16|NA|TRBV28|TRBJ2-1|NA
TGTGCCAGCAGTTTCAGCCTAACCCCCCCGGGTAATGAGCAGTTCTTC
CASSFSLTPPGNEQFF
>13|NA|TRBV19|TRBJ2-7|NA
TGTGCCAGTAGTATAGGGCTTAACTACGAGCAGTACTTC
CASSIGLNYEQYF
>16|NA|TRBV2|TRBJ1-1|NA
TGTGCCAGCAGCGAGTCGGACAGAAGGATGAACACTGAAGCTTTCTTT
CASSESDRRMNTEAFF
>16|NA|TRBV7-9|TRBJ2-3|TRBD2
TGTGCCAGCAGGCCATCACTAGCGGGAGTTTCAGATACGCAGTATTTT
CASRPSLAGVSDTQYF
>12|few|TRBV25-1|TRBJ2-1|TRBD1
TGTGCCAGCGTGACAGGGTCCGGTGAGCAGTTCTTC
CASVTGSGEQFF
>16|NA|TRBV25-1|TRBJ2-7|NA
TGTGCCAGCAGTGAATTCAAGACTGCCGGTACCTACGAGCAGTACTTC
CASSEFKTAGTYEQYF